This T cell receptor beta chain stems from a study of tumor-infiltrating lymphocytes in oesophageal squamous cell carcinoma. The germline V gene encodes CDR1 MNHNS and CDR2 SASEGT. V was cut by 6 bases and J by 3 bases, with 8 bases left in between. The CDR3 has 12 residues. TCRdb processed the PCR reads anew with MiXCR; each CDR3 protein has one entry. Among tens of thousands of distinct CDR3 sequences listed, around 38% were seen once. This clonotype was observed many times. The specimen sequenced was esophageal tumor tissue. This receptor was taken from a male donor with esophageal squamous cell carcinoma. The chain carries TRBV6-1 and TRBJ2-5; possibly TRBD1 or TRBD2 for D (5 bases each). CDR3 residues: CASSGTEETQYF. CDR3 DNA: TGTGCCAGCAGCGGGACCGAAGAGACCCAGTACTTC.